The 5 T cell receptor beta chains given below trace back to one sample, sequenced in a study of patients and donors after allogeneic stem cell transplantation. TCRdb re-called the RT-PCR reads with MiXCR, one entry per CDR3 protein. The repertoire holds about 960,000 distinct CDR3 sequences, with roughly 18% as singletons. Sample: blood, either unsorted or a sorted T cell fraction (not recorded which). The source of these receptors is a human donor who was either an allogeneic HSCT recipient or a stem cell or donor lymphocyte infusion donor (not recorded which). It is not recorded whose cells these are; they may come from a transplant donor.

The sample holds a few counts of this clonotype. The chain employs TRBV7-9 and TRBJ2-7; no definite D call. Germline CDR1 reads SEHNR; CDR2 reads FQNEAQ (reference sequence). Trimming pared 2 bases from V and 5 bases from J, leaving 7 bases between. This CDR3 contains 12 residues. CDR3: CASSLSQHEQYF. CDR3 in DNA: TGTGCCAGCAGCTTAAGTCAGCACGAGCAGTACTTC.

V usage is TRBV7-9 and J usage is TRBJ2-7, with no clear D. This CDR3 has 13 amino acids. CDR1 and CDR2 from the germline V gene are SEHNR and FQNEAQ (reference sequence). V lost 6 bases to trimming and J lost 4 bases, with 13 bases between them. CDR3 sequence: CASSPRAGYEQYF. The CDR3 region has the DNA TGTGCCAGCAGTCCACGAGCTGGGTACGAGCAGTACTTC.

This chain connects TRBV12-5 to TRBJ2-7; TRBD2 is a possible D gene (6 bases). The CDR3 length is 12 residues. The V end lost 5 bases, the J end lost 7 bases, and 12 bases lay between the germline ends. CDR1 is LGHNT, CDR2 FRNRAP, per germline. The CDR3 DNA reads TGTGCTAGTGGTCCAACACGGGGGGAGCAGTACTTC. Protein product: CASGPTRGEQYF. Full variable domain (outside the CDR3, taken from reference TRBV12-5 and TRBJ2-7): DARVTQTPRHKVTEMGQEVTMRCQPILGHNTVFWYRQTMMQGLELLAYFRNRAPLDDSGMPKDRFSAEMPDATLATLKIQPSEPRDSAVYFCASGPTRGEQYFGPGTRLTVT.

This clonotype came up a few times. This chain links TRBV12-3 or TRBV12-4 with TRBJ2-2, with 13 bases aligning to TRBD2. This CDR3 has 15 residues. Trimming at V came to 7 bases and at J to 8 bases, leaving 7 bases not matched to a gene. CDR3 sequence (DNA): TGTGCCAGCACCCGGACTAGCGGGGGCCGAGGGGAGCTGTTTTTT. Amino acids: CASTRTSGGRGELFF.

This clonotype has just a few counts. V gene TRBV29-1 combines with J gene TRBJ1-1, with D possibly matching TRBD1 (5 bases). CDR3 length: 14 residues. CDR1 SQVTM and CDR2 ANQGSEA come from the germline V gene. The V end was cut by 3 bases, the J end by 1 base, with 12 bases between. The CDR3 loop reads CSVDKGRKNTEAFF. Written as DNA, the CDR3 is TGCAGCGTTGATAAGGGACGGAAGAACACTGAAGCTTTCTTT.